One and the same sample provided the 23 T cell receptor beta chains below, sequenced in a study of shared clonotypes between healthy human individuals. The protocol was immunoSEQ multiplex PCR, while the TCRdb copy is restricted to in-frame clones and leaves out a portion. The data show around 1,000,000 clones, 77% seen once. The sample was memory CD4+ T cells from PBMCs. As to subset: CD45RA-negative fraction. The receptors shown here come from a man between 18 and 35 years old in good health. Some clones in this sample may be carry-over from other donors' samples.

The chain employs TRBV5-1 and TRBJ2-3, with D tentatively TRBD1 (5 bases). Per germline, CDR1 SGHRS and CDR2 YFSETQ. Trimming pared 4 bases from V and 2 bases from J, leaving 26 bases between. The CDR3 contains 19 residues. The CDR3 sequence is CASSGEGVGRVVSTDTQYF. The CDR3 nucleotides are TGCGCCAGCAGCGGGGAAGGTGTGGGCAGGGTTGTTTCCACAGATACGCAGTATTTT.

The chain carries TRBV20-1 and TRBJ1-2; 8 nucleotides agree with TRBD1. The CDR3 runs 11 residues. Per the germline V gene, CDR1 is DFQATT and CDR2 is SNEGSKA (reference sequence). V gave up 6 bases and J gave up 8 bases; unmatched junction bases: 5. The CDR3 DNA reads as TGCAGTGCACGGACAGGGTGGGGCTACACCTTC. Protein sequence: CSARTGWGYTF.

The chain combines TRBV6-1 with TRBJ2-7; 7 bases agree with TRBD1. V was pared by 6 bases and J by 0 bases, with 5 bases of the junction left unmatched. CDR3 length equals 14 residues. CDR1 is MNHNS, CDR2 SASEGT, per germline. Written as DNA, the CDR3 is TGTGCCAGCAGCCGACAGGGAAACTCCTACGAGCAGTACTTC. It is translated as CASSRQGNSYEQYF.

The CDR3 bases are TGTGCCACAAGGGACAGGACAAACACTGAAGCTTTCTTT. Translation gives CATRDRTNTEAFF. V gene TRBV10-3 combines with J gene TRBJ1-1; TRBD1 matches 8 bases. Germline assignment: CDR1 ENHRY and CDR2 SYGVKD. This CDR3 comprises 13 residues. J was trimmed by 2 bases and V by 10 bases; bases with no gene match: 6.

The sample holds a few counts of this clone. The CDR3 protein is CASSVVERYAEAFF. The DNA for the CDR3 is TGTGCCAGCAGTGTAGTGGAAAGATATGCTGAAGCTTTCTTT. This chain joins TRBV2 and TRBJ1-1; D unresolved. The germline gives CDR1 SNHLY, CDR2 FYNNEI. V lost 4 bases and J lost 6, with 15 bases in between. This CDR3 is 14 amino acids long.

This chain links TRBV14 with TRBJ2-2; TRBD2 is a possible D gene (6 bases). Germline V gene sequence: CDR1 SGHDN, CDR2 FVKESK. The CDR3 loop spans 14 amino acids. V was clipped by 4 bases and J by 6 bases, with 12 bases between them. The CDR3 DNA reads TGTGCCAGCAGCCTAAGGAGGGCCGCCGGGGAGCTGTTTTTT. Residues: CASSLRRAAGELFF. Based on the CDR3 plus reference TRBV14 and TRBJ2-2, the full variable domain is EAGVTQFPSHSVIEKGQTVTLRCDPISGHDNLYWYRRVMGKEIKFLLHFVKESKQDESGMPNNRFLAERTGGTYSTLKVQPAELEDSGVYFCASSLRRAAGELFFGEGSRLTVL.

The genes are TRBV6-6 and TRBJ1-1; 7 nucleotides line up with TRBD1. The CDR3 covers 14 residues. With V trimmed by 0 bases and J by 11 bases, 9 bases remained unmatched. CDR1 and CDR2 (germline): MNHNY, SVGAGI (reference sequence). Written as DNA, the CDR3 is TGTGCCAGCAGTTACTCGACCGGACAGGTGCGGGCTTTCTTT. This sequence encodes CASSYSTGQVRAFF.

With respect to this clone: Relative to the germline gene, one junction end is altered; a read error may explain this. This same CDR3 is encoded by further DNA sequences in the sample. V and J are TRBV6-1 and TRBJ1-5; D not certain. The CDR3 is 19 amino acids. Germline CDR1 reads MNHNS; CDR2 reads SASEGT. CDR3 in amino acids: CASSETPLLVSRSNQPQHF. The CDR3 DNA follows: TGTGCCAGCAGTGAAACCCCCCTATTAGTCAGCAGGAGCAATCAGCCCCAACATTTT.

This chain uses TRBV4-2 with TRBJ2-7; TRBD2 matches at 7 bases. V was pared by 1 base and J by 5 bases, with 8 bases of the junction left unmatched. CDR3 size: 15 residues. Germline lookup yields CDR1 LGHNA and CDR2 YNFKEQ. CDR3 bases: TGTGCCAGCAGCCAAGGGCGGGAGATCTTCCACGAGCAGTACTTC. This encodes CASSQGREIFHEQYF.

Only a few counts were recorded for this clone. The chain combines TRBV7-2 with TRBJ1-4; D is possibly TRBD1 (6 bases). Germline values: CDR1 SGHTA, CDR2 FQGNSA. V gave up 5 bases and J gave up 8 bases, with 12 bases separating them. The CDR3 is 13 amino acids. CDR3 loop: CASSPIGGEKLFF. CDR3 in DNA: TGTGCCAGCAGCCCTATCGGGGGCGAAAAACTGTTTTTT.

The V call is TRBV4-1, the J call TRBJ1-2, with D perhaps matching TRBD1 (5 bases). The V and J ends lost 5 bases and 5 bases respectively, with 21 bases between them. Germline V lookup: CDR1 MGHRA, CDR2 YSYEKL. The CDR3 is made up of 16 amino acids. CDR3 protein: CASSEHPGTESYGYTF. The DNA for the CDR3 is TGCGCCAGCAGCGAGCATCCCGGGACGGAGTCTTATGGCTACACCTTC.

V and J are TRBV25-1 and TRBJ1-4; 9 bases fit TRBD1. Trimming took 4 bases from V and 7 from J; bases not matched to a gene: 16. Germline loops: CDR1 MGHDK, CDR2 SYGVNS. The CDR3 extends over 18 amino acids. The CDR3 DNA reads TGTGCCAGCAGTGGGTCCGGACAGGGGAAAGGAGTCAGTGAAAAACTGTTTTTT. Translation: CASSGSGQGKGVSEKLFF.

In its sample, this clone was seen once. This CDR3 reads CASSDTEQGSYNSPLHF. The CDR3 DNA follows: TGTGCCAGCAGTGACACTGAACAGGGCTCCTATAATTCACCCCTCCACTTT. This rearrangement joins TRBV25-1 to TRBJ1-6; weak D call: TRBD1 (6 bases). Per the germline V gene, CDR1 is MGHDK and CDR2 is SYGVNS. Trimming removed 3 bases from V and 0 bases from J, with 12 bases in between. The CDR3 sequence is 17 residues long. The whole variable domain, filled in from reference TRBV25-1 and TRBJ1-6, reads EADIYQTPRYLVIGTGKKITLECSQTMGHDKMYWYQQDPGMELHLIHYSYGVNSTEKGDLSSESTVSRIRTEHFPLTLESARPSHTSQYLCASSDTEQGSYNSPLHFGNGTRLTVT.

The CDR3 sequence is CASSPPGRILSYGYTF. CDR3 coding DNA: TGTGCCAGCAGTCCCCCCGGACGCATCCTTTCCTATGGCTACACCTTC. This rearrangement joins TRBV28 to TRBJ1-2, with D unresolved. Trimming removed 5 bases at V and 4 bases at J, with 20 bases between. CDR1 is MDHEN, CDR2 SYDVKM, per germline. The CDR3 loop spans 16 amino acids.

CDR3 sequence: CASSQDKGRTRPQHF. CDR3 nucleotide sequence: TGCGCCAGCAGCCAAGATAAAGGCAGGACCAGGCCCCAGCATTTT. The chain couples TRBV4-1 to TRBJ1-5, with D unresolved. Trimming shortened V by 0 bases and J by 9 bases, and 15 bases separated the two germline ends. This CDR3 has 15 residues. The V gene's germline CDR1 is MGHRA and CDR2 YSYEKL.

The chain is built from TRBV10-2 and TRBJ2-7, with D possibly being TRBD2 (6 bases). CDR1 is WSHSY, CDR2 SAAADI, per germline. The CDR3 totals 13 residues. V was clipped by 0 bases and J by 4 bases, with 7 bases between them. The CDR3 nucleotides are TGCGCCAGCAGTGAGTCTGCGGGATACGAGCAGTACTTC. Translation: CASSESAGYEQYF.

The chain joins TRBV5-1 to TRBJ2-4; 7 bases align to TRBD2. CDR3 length equals 13 residues. Germline V gene lookup returns CDR1 SGHRS and CDR2 YFSETQ. Trimming at V came to 4 bases and at J to 9 bases, leaving 7 bases not matched to a gene. CDR3 residues: CASSAGVNGIQYF. In DNA, the CDR3 is TGCGCCAGCAGCGCGGGAGTTAACGGCATTCAGTACTTC.

The chain carries TRBV28 and TRBJ1-2; D is undetermined. The CDR3 spans 12 residues. V was clipped by 8 bases and J by 2 bases, with 9 bases between them. Germline V gene data show CDR1 as MDHEN and CDR2 as SYDVKM. CDR3 nucleotides: TGTGCCAGCGCCCGGGTCAACTATGGCTACACCTTC. Protein: CASARVNYGYTF.

The chain employs TRBV5-1 and TRBJ1-3; tentative D call: TRBD1 (6 bases). The CDR3 has 13 residues. The germline CDR1 and CDR2 sequences are SGHRS and YFSETQ. V was clipped by 3 bases and J by 4 bases, with 8 bases between them. CDR3 nucleotides: TGCGCCAGCAGCTACGGACAGGGAAACACCATATATTTT. Protein: CASSYGQGNTIYF.

In its sample, this clone was seen a few times. This sequence joins TRBV9 and TRBJ2-1; 9 bases fit TRBD2. Trimming cost V 6 bases and J 0 bases; bases outside gene matches: 4. CDR1 and CDR2 from the germline V gene are SGDLS and YYNGEE. The CDR3 extends over 15 amino acids. Here the CDR3 DNA reads TGTGCCAGCACGCGGGAGGGAAGCTCCTACAATGAGCAGTTCTTC. Its translation is CASTREGSSYNEQFF.

The V gene is TRBV5-6, the J gene TRBJ1-1; TRBD1 agrees at 8 bases. Looked up from germline, CDR1 is SGHDT and CDR2 is YYEEEE. V lost 4 bases to trimming and J lost 6 bases; unmatched junction nucleotides: 17. This CDR3 region has 17 residues. CDR3 nucleotide sequence: TGTGCCAGCAGCCAGACAGGGGCGCCTGGTATCGACCCTGAAGCTTTCTTT. Translating it yields CASSQTGAPGIDPEAFF. Using reference TRBV5-6 and TRBJ1-1 for the parts outside the CDR3, the full variable domain is DAGVTQSPTHLIKTRGQQVTLRCSPKSGHDTVSWYQQALGQGPQFIFQYYEEEERQRGNFPDRFSGHQFPNYSSELNVNALLLGDSALYLCASSQTGAPGIDPEAFFGQGTRLTVV.

V and J are TRBV7-2 and TRBJ2-5, with 11 bases lining up with TRBD2. Germline CDR1 and CDR2: SGHTA and FQGNSA. V gave up 5 bases and J gave up 7 bases; unmatched junction bases: 6. The CDR3 length is 14 residues. Here the CDR3 reads CASSTLAGDGTQYF. The CDR3 DNA reads TGTGCCAGCAGCACACTAGCGGGAGACGGGACCCAGTACTTC. The full variable domain, in which reference TRBV7-2 and TRBJ2-5 provide the parts outside the CDR3, is GAGVSQSPSNKVTEKGKDVELRCDPISGHTALYWYRQSLGQGLEFLIYFQGNSAPDKSGLPSDRFSAERTGGSVSTLTIQRTQQEDSAVYLCASSTLAGDGTQYFGPGTRLLVL.

The rearrangement joins TRBV5-4 to TRBJ2-1; 12 nucleotides line up with TRBD1. V lost 3 bases, J lost 6 bases, and 4 bases stayed unmatched. The CDR3 contains 15 residues. From germline, CDR1 is SGHNT and CDR2 YYREEE (reference sequence). The CDR3 is CASSWGQGARNEQFF. Here the CDR3 DNA reads TGTGCCAGCAGCTGGGGACAGGGGGCGCGCAATGAGCAGTTCTTC.